The sample holds a few counts of the clone carrying this TCR beta chain. The antigen is undetermined. One base away lies a much larger clone, so this may be a sequencing read error. Using genomic DNA as the template, TCR beta VDJ and CDR3 profiling was carried out. From the reads, TCRdb called clonotypes with MiXCR, one entry per CDR3 protein. The sample holds fewer than 250,000 distinct CDR3 sequences, roughly half seen once. The source of the sample is a study of CD8+CD57+ T cells in acquired aplastic anemia. Study context: DNA recovered from sorted CD4+ and CD8+ cells had a mean of around 3.3 ug. Study-level points and caveats: Over 25 shared CD8+ CDR3s appeared highly expressed within patients' immunodominant clones. Statistical testing detected no significant gap in CD8+ Simpson's diversity between patients and controls.

In germline, CDR1 is KGHDR, CDR2 SFDVKD. This CDR3 contains 15 residues. V dropped 0 bases and J dropped 4 bases, with 12 bases sitting between them. The patients chosen for sequencing had shown expansion of CD8+CD57+ cells (detected by flow cytometry). The V gene is TRBV24-1, the J gene TRBJ2-7, with D uncertain. Sequencing used sorted CD4+, CD8+, or CD8+CD57+ T cells (not recorded which) from PBMCs. The clonotype originates from a human donor with aplastic anemia. The CDR3 DNA is TGTGCCACCAGTGATTTGTCTCACAGATTTTACGAGCAGTACTTC. Translation gives CATSDLSHRFYEQYF.